These 19 T cell receptor beta chains originate from one sample sequenced in a study of T cell responses to AZD1222 COVID-19 vaccine. Clones were read by immunoSEQ multiplex PCR, and TCRdb kept only the in-frame ones, dropping some. Of 100,000 or so clones detected, 85% to 90% appear once; the ten largest clones hold around 17%. The sample consisted of peripheral blood, taken on day 0 of AZD1222 vaccination. Receptor source: an adult in good health.

This chain links TRBV5-1 with TRBJ1-1; D gene uncertain. The ends were cut back, 5 bases at V and 5 bases at J, with 13 bases in the middle. The CDR3 runs 13 residues. The germline V gene has CDR1 SGHRS and CDR2 YFSETQ. DNA for the CDR3: TGCGCCAGCAGACCATTTGGAGAAACTGAAGCTTTCTTT. The encoded protein is CASRPFGETEAFF.

CDR3 protein: CASSVTGAEKLFF. In DNA form, the CDR3 reads TGTGCCAGCAGTGTGACAGGGGCGGAAAAACTGTTTTTT. This sequence joins TRBV25-1 and TRBJ1-4; 8 bases are shared with TRBD1. V shed 4 bases, J shed 8 bases, and the junction held 3 bases outside the gene matches. This CDR3 comprises 13 residues. Germline values: CDR1 MGHDK, CDR2 SYGVNS.

This clone occurred a few times. This sequence joins TRBV12-3 or TRBV12-4 and TRBJ2-7, with D perhaps TRBD1 or TRBD2 (6 bases each). Trimming left V 6 bases short and J 4 bases short, with 13 bases between. The CDR3 has 13 residues. The CDR3 here is CASRDTGRYEQYF. CDR3 in DNA: TGTGCCAGCAGAGACACAGGGAGGTACGAGCAGTACTTC.

The V and J genes are TRBV7-8 and TRBJ2-2; tentative D call: TRBD2 (7 bases). V was clipped by 1 base and J by 7 bases, with 10 bases between them. Germline V gene data show CDR1 as SGHVS and CDR2 as FQNEAQ. CDR3 length equals 14 residues. The CDR3 DNA follows: TGTGCCAGCAGCTTAGAGGGGGGGGTCGGGGAGCTGTTTTTT. It translates to CASSLEGGVGELFF.

The rearrangement links TRBV6-5 to TRBJ1-1; TRBD1 matches 8 bases. Germline V gives CDR1 MNHEY, CDR2 SVGAGI. With 0 bases clipped from V and 9 bases from J, the junction kept 3 bases outside the gene matches. The CDR3 runs 13 residues. For the CDR3, the DNA is TGTGCCAGCAGTTACTCCGCAGGGGGCAAAGCTTTCTTT. Encoded protein: CASSYSAGGKAFF.

The chain employs TRBV19 and TRBJ1-2; D remains unclear. Deletions cut 5 bases from V and 5 bases from J, with 18 bases between. This CDR3 comprises 15 residues. Germline assignment: CDR1 LNHDA and CDR2 SQIVND (reference sequence). The CDR3 DNA sequence: TGTGCCAGTAGTCCCCAGACACTCGAACTTTATGGCTACACCTTC. Protein product: CASSPQTLELYGYTF.

V is TRBV28 and J is TRBJ2-2; no definite D call. The germline CDR1 and CDR2 sequences are MDHEN and SYDVKM. This CDR3 comprises 13 residues. V lost 5 bases, J lost 0 bases, and 4 bases lay in between. The CDR3 spells CASSLTNTGELFF. The CDR3 DNA reads TGTGCCAGCAGTCTAACGAACACCGGGGAGCTGTTTTTT.

The rearrangement uses TRBV19 and TRBJ1-1; 7 bases map to TRBD1. Germline CDR1 and CDR2: LNHDA and SQIVND (reference sequence). The CDR3 extends over 16 amino acids. Losses at the gene ends were 4 bases for V and 1 base for J; bases not matched to a gene: 9. CDR3 region: CASSRGNRGGNTEAFF. CDR3 DNA: TGTGCCAGTAGTAGGGGTAACAGGGGAGGGAACACTGAAGCTTTCTTT.

The rearrangement uses TRBV10-2 and TRBJ2-2, with D unclear. The germline V and J ends were trimmed by 6 bases and 0 bases, with 11 bases remaining between them. The CDR3 spans 15 residues. Germline V CDR1 and CDR2: WSHSY, SAAADI. CDR3 sequence: CASRWVASNTGELFF. CDR3 nucleotide sequence: TGCGCCAGCAGATGGGTCGCCTCGAACACCGGGGAGCTGTTTTTT.

This clone was picked up one time. The rearrangement uses TRBV6-5 and TRBJ1-2; D ambiguous. Per the germline V gene, CDR1 is MNHEY and CDR2 is SVGAGI. The CDR3 loop spans 14 amino acids. The V end was cut by 0 bases, the J end by 5 bases, with 10 bases between. The CDR3 DNA reads as TGTGCCAGCAGTTACTCAAACAGACCTTATGGCTACACCTTC. The encoded protein is CASSYSNRPYGYTF.

V usage is TRBV6-6 and J usage is TRBJ2-3; 8 bases are shared with TRBD2. Germline values: CDR1 MNHNY, CDR2 SVGAGI (reference sequence). The J segment lost 0 bases and the V segment lost 4 bases, leaving 3 bases of the junction unmatched. CDR3 size: 15 residues. The CDR3 DNA reads as TGTGCCAGCAGTTTGCCGGGGGGGAGCACAGATACGCAGTATTTT. Translation gives CASSLPGGSTDTQYF.

The chain uses TRBV7-6 and TRBJ2-7, with 8 bases aligning to TRBD2. CDR1 and CDR2 (germline): SGHVS, FNYEAQ. J lost 5 bases, V lost 5 bases, and 11 bases had no gene match. This CDR3 spans 15 amino acids. The CDR3 DNA reads TGTGCCAGCAGCCGCGAGAGCGGGGGAATAGACGAGCAGTACTTC. Translating gives CASSRESGGIDEQYF.

V usage is TRBV5-6 and J usage is TRBJ2-2; 10 positions match TRBD1. Germline lookup yields CDR1 SGHDT and CDR2 YYEEEE. With V trimmed by 4 bases and J by 6 bases, 3 bases remained unmatched. The CDR3 length is 14 residues. CDR3 loop: CASSPGQGAGELFF. The CDR3 region has the DNA TGTGCCAGCAGCCCCGGACAGGGGGCCGGGGAGCTGTTTTTT.

The V call is TRBV4-1, the J call TRBJ1-4; 7 nucleotides line up with TRBD1. V gave up 3 bases and J gave up 6 bases; unmatched junction bases: 7. The CDR3 length is 15 residues. CDR1 is MGHRA, CDR2 YSYEKL, per germline. The CDR3 DNA reads TGCGCCAGCAGCCAGGACAGACAGGGATATGAAAAACTGTTTTTT. Protein sequence: CASSQDRQGYEKLFF.

The V gene is TRBV5-1, the J gene TRBJ2-5, with D possibly TRBD2 on 5 matching bases. Germline V gives CDR1 SGHRS, CDR2 YFSETQ. The CDR3 sequence is 13 residues long. V shed 6 bases and J shed 4 bases, with 13 bases lying between them. CDR3 amino acids: CASTSGGLETQYF. The CDR3 nucleotides are TGCGCCAGCACCTCCGGAGGATTAGAGACCCAGTACTTC.

V is TRBV5-1 and J is TRBJ2-7; TRBD2 might be the D (5 bases). The CDR3 runs 13 residues. CDR1 is SGHRS, CDR2 YFSETQ, per germline. Trimming removed 5 bases from V and 0 bases from J, with 9 bases in between. The CDR3 DNA sequence: TGCGCCAGCAGGAGAGGGAGCTCCTACGAGCAGTACTTC. Translated: CASRRGSSYEQYF.

The gene calls are TRBV5-5 and TRBJ2-7; 8 bases are a match to TRBD1. The CDR3 consists of 15 residues. V was clipped by 1 base and J by 3 bases; unmatched bases: 6. Germline V gene sequence: CDR1 SGHKS, CDR2 YYEKEE (reference sequence). The CDR3 spells CASSLSHGQGYEQYF. The DNA for the CDR3 is TGTGCCAGCAGCTTGTCCCATGGACAGGGCTACGAGCAGTACTTC.

The chain uses TRBV6-5 and TRBJ1-1; 12 nucleotides agree with TRBD1. Germline lookup yields CDR1 MNHEY and CDR2 SVGAGI. The CDR3 is 16 amino acids. V was clipped by 4 bases and J by 0 bases; unmatched bases: 3. The CDR3 sequence: CASSSGQGAVNTEAFF. The CDR3, as DNA: TGTGCCAGCAGTTCGGGACAGGGGGCAGTGAACACTGAAGCTTTCTTT.

The chain carries TRBV11-3 and TRBJ1-3; D is possibly TRBD1 (6 bases). V shed 5 bases and J shed 3 bases, with 26 bases lying between them. The germline gives CDR1 SGHNT, CDR2 YENEEA. The CDR3 is 19 amino acids. The CDR3 spells CASSRISRRPGVRGNTIYF. The DNA of the CDR3 is TGTGCCAGCAGCCGCATATCGAGAAGACCAGGGGTACGTGGAAACACCATATATTTT. Based on the CDR3 plus reference TRBV11-3 and TRBJ1-3, the full variable domain is EAGVVQSPRYKIIEKKQPVAFWCNPISGHNTLYWYLQNLGQGPELLIRYENEEAVDDSQLPKDRFSAERLKGVDSTLKIQPAELGDSAVYLCASSRISRRPGVRGNTIYFGEGSWLTVV.